This passage covers 12 T cell receptor beta chains from one sample sequenced in a study of control samples from healthy donors and cancer patients. TCRdb keeps only in-frame clones here, not all; method: immunoSEQ multiplex PCR. The data show under 450,000 clones, 80% to 95% seen once. Specimen: PBMCs. These receptor sequences come from a man aged 40-49 years with head and neck cancer.

J is TRBJ1-2 and V is TRBV11-1; D possibly corresponds to TRBD1 (5 bases). The CDR3 is 14 residues long. Trimming removed 0 bases from V and 4 bases from J, with 9 bases in between. Germline V gene data show CDR1 as SGHAT and CDR2 as FQDESV (reference sequence). The CDR3 here is CASSLAGQVYGYTF. CDR3 DNA: TGTGCCAGCAGCTTAGCTGGACAAGTCTATGGCTACACCTTC.

This rearrangement joins TRBV7-2 to TRBJ2-1, with D unresolved. Germline V gene sequence: CDR1 SGHTA, CDR2 FQGNSA. V lost 4 bases, J lost 9 bases, and 10 bases lay in between. This CDR3 is built from 12 residues. The CDR3 region has the DNA TGTGCCAGCAGCTCTAGTCGTCGTGAGCAGTTCTTC. Residues: CASSSSRREQFF.

The V gene is TRBV7-2, the J gene TRBJ1-4; D gene uncertain. The CDR3 totals 16 residues. V lost 2 bases and J 0 bases, leaving 10 bases between the germline ends. The V gene's germline CDR1 is SGHTA and CDR2 FQGNSA. The CDR3: CASSLSAYATNEKLFF. CDR3 nucleotide sequence: TGTGCCAGCAGCTTATCGGCCTATGCAACTAATGAAAAACTGTTTTTT.

This sequence joins TRBV2 and TRBJ1-1; 10 nucleotides align to TRBD1. The V segment lost 4 bases and the J segment 4 bases; nucleotides outside the gene matches: 3. CDR3 length: 14 amino acids. The germline V gene has CDR1 SNHLY and CDR2 FYNNEI. The CDR3 loop is CASSVDRGGTEAFF. The CDR3 DNA sequence: TGTGCCAGCAGTGTGGACAGGGGGGGCACTGAAGCTTTCTTT.

Concerning this clone: Compared with germline, one end of the junction differs, possibly owing to a read error. This chain connects TRBV18 to TRBJ2-7; D is uncertain. The germline gives CDR1 KGHSH, CDR2 LQKENI. The CDR3 has 16 residues. CDR3 nucleotides: TGTGCCAGCTCCCCACAGTTGCCGGCTTTCGCCTACGAGCAGTACTTC. Its translation: CASSPQLPAFAYEQYF.

The rearrangement links TRBV4-2 to TRBJ1-1; TRBD1 is a possible D gene (5 bases). The V end lost 3 bases, the J end lost 0 bases, and 14 bases lay between the germline ends. The germline V gene encodes CDR1 LGHNA and CDR2 YNFKEQ. The CDR3 spans 16 residues. CDR3 residues: CASSHPGGGMNTEAFF. For the CDR3, the DNA is TGTGCCAGCAGCCACCCCGGGGGAGGGATGAACACTGAAGCTTTCTTT.

This rearrangement joins TRBV5-1 to TRBJ1-1, with D uncertain. The CDR3 consists of 12 residues. CDR1 is SGHRS, CDR2 YFSETQ, per germline. The V end was cut by 0 bases, the J end by 8 bases, with 8 bases between. The CDR3, as DNA: TGCGCCAGCAGCTTGGAAGGAGGGGAAGCTTTCTTT. The encoded protein is CASSLEGGEAFF.

The chain is built from TRBV21-1 and TRBJ1-1; whether TRBD1, the table's D call, matches the DNA was not checked. TRBV21-1 represents a pseudogene. The CDR3 sequence is 10 residues long. The CDR3 region has the DNA TGTGACACAATTCGCACTGAAGCTTTCTTT. Its translation is CDTIRTEAFF.

CDR3 residues: CASSYGGRAIDEQFF. In DNA form, the CDR3 reads TGTGCCAGCAGTTACGGTGGGAGGGCCATCGATGAGCAGTTCTTC. The J gene is TRBJ2-1, the V gene TRBV6-2 or TRBV6-3; 7 bases are shared with TRBD2. Germline V gene sequence: CDR1 MNHEY, CDR2 SVGEGT. The CDR3 runs 15 residues. J was trimmed by 8 bases and V by 2 bases; bases with no gene match: 9.

This clone was detected once. The genes are TRBV10-3 and TRBJ2-7, with 7 nucleotides matching TRBD2. This CDR3 is 16 amino acids long. Germline-derived CDR1 and CDR2 are ENHRY and SYGVKD. Trimming removed 2 bases from V and 3 bases from J; junction bases left unmatched: 10. CDR3 loop: CAISEPGGLKLYEQYF. CDR3 DNA: TGTGCCATCAGTGAGCCGGGGGGACTTAAACTCTACGAGCAGTACTTC.

V and J are TRBV29-1 and TRBJ1-2; a possible D gene is TRBD1 (6 bases). The CDR3 is made up of 13 amino acids. Trimming removed 1 base at V and 8 bases at J, with 14 bases between. Germline values: CDR1 SQVTM, CDR2 ANQGSEA. The CDR3, as DNA: TGCAGCGTTGAAGGCCTACAGGGTAGCGGCTACACCTTC. The encoded protein is CSVEGLQGSGYTF.

The V gene is TRBV19, the J gene TRBJ2-2; tentatively, D is TRBD1 (6 bases). The V end was cut by 4 bases, the J end by 2 bases, with 11 bases between. This CDR3 has 15 residues. Looked up from germline, CDR1 is LNHDA and CDR2 is SQIVND (reference sequence). In DNA form, the CDR3 reads TGTGCCAGTAGTACGGGACAAACAAACACCGGGGAGCTGTTTTTT. Translated: CASSTGQTNTGELFF.